This T cell receptor (beta chain) derives from a study of identical twins. General study results and limits: Beta out-of-frame twin sharing showed a weaker excess. These conclusions were based on statistical analysis (cross-sectional, not following the same donors).

This clonotype was recorded many times. Its cognate antigen is unknown. Template switching added a universal primer site; cDNA carried unique molecular identifiers. TCRdb processed the 5' RACE reads anew with MiXCR; each CDR3 protein has one entry. Found here are just over 450,000 distinct CDR3 sequences, 12% to 15% of them singletons; the top ten hold approximately 0.52%. These data were likewise used in another study, on yellow fever vaccine responses in identical twins. Turning to that study: A vaccine T cell response that seemed partly convergent and partly personalized was reported in twins.

Sequences were obtained from CD4+ T cells sorted from blood. The clonotype was recovered from a woman between 18 and 30 years old in good health.

The CDR3 here is CAITLGLAGAYEQYF. The CDR3 region has the DNA TGTGCCATCACTTTAGGACTAGCGGGAGCCTACGAGCAGTACTTC. The gene calls are TRBV10-3 and TRBJ2-7; TRBD2 aligns across 13 bases. The CDR3 length is 15 residues. Germline V lookup: CDR1 ENHRY, CDR2 SYGVKD. V lost 7 bases, J lost 2 bases, and 5 bases stayed unmatched.